This T cell receptor (beta chain) is drawn from a study of T cells in Graves' hyperthyroidism and ophthalmopathy (dated by TCRdb to about 2019). About the study as a whole: Peripheral blood samples were taken at the time of initial diagnosis, prior to any treatment. Prospective prediction of ophthalmopathy was tested in an independent validation cohort of 18 to 20 hyperthyroidism patients and some 17 patients who later progressed to ophthalmopathy. Once sampling was done, hyperthyroidism patients were given methimazole at a starting dose of 30 mg daily, whereas ophthalmopathy patients were given high-dose intravenous methylprednisolone. For training and testing, the roughly 100 patients in the discovery cohort were randomly divided in a 7:3 ratio. The study also compared thyroid tissue and blood T-cell repertoires from about 6 Graves' hyperthyroidism patients. According to the paper, TCR Vbeta CDR3 sequencing was carried out on 135 peripheral blood samples, which came from approximately 43 ophthalmopathy, fewer than 80 hyperthyroidism and about 17 progressor patients. A discovery cohort of about 100 patients, 43 with Graves' ophthalmopathy and 57 with stable Graves' hyperthyroidism, was used to find distinguishing TCR V-J signatures. Here is what the overall study found, with its caveats: No statistical method was used to set the sample size in advance, and investigators knew the group allocation. Most expanded thyroid clonotypes (frequency above 0.001) were also detected in blood, suggesting blood repertoires may reflect thyroid immune responses. During validation, the model predicted progression to ophthalmopathy a median of around six months ahead of onset, with roughly 65% sensitivity and about 75% specificity. Ophthalmopathy was separated from stable hyperthyroidism by a 13 V-J signature model, with 87.88% sensitivity and just over 81% specificity obtained in cross-validation and 80%/75% obtained in testing.

A patient counted as having stable Graves' hyperthyroidism if no progression to ophthalmopathy occurred over 18 months of follow-up. Hyperthyroidism patients were newly diagnosed, had a disease duration of under 2 months, and were aged 18 to 65 years. Any patient with an uncontrolled infection, another autoimmune disease, pregnancy or lactation was excluded. Diagnoses relied on clinical symptoms, serum thyroxine and TRAb, thyroid ultrasound and orbital computed tomography. PBMCs were separated from roughly 9.6 ml of fresh peripheral blood using Ficoll-Paque density gradient centrifugation. Trizol reagent was used to extract total RNA, and RNA quality was then checked on an Agilent 2100 Bioanalyzer. This clonotype was seen ten or more times. Its antigen remains undetermined. It has no much larger one-base neighbor in the sample; base qualities were not kept. The TCR beta CDR3 regions were amplified from the RNA transcripts. The TCR CDR3 was subjected to a first round of RT-PCR using the HTBI primer set and the Qiagen OneStep RT-PCR kit. The libraries were constructed in a second round of multiplex PCR and then size-selected and purified. The libraries were sequenced on an Illumina HiSeq2000 using paired-end 100 bp reads. In the original analysis: SOAPnuke was used to process the raw data, throwing out any read that contained adapters or uncalled bases, had a mean Phred below 15, or lacked an exact constant-primer or identifier match. High-quality paired reads were merged with COPE v1.2.5, and unique nucleotide sequences were defined as clonotypes. MiTCR v1.1 was used to align the clonotypes against IMGT TRBV, TRBD and TRBJ reference segments. Analysis was restricted to V-J combinations with a frequency above 0.0001, which covered about 99% of repertoires. A TCS score was defined as the ratio of F50 (clonal expansion) to E x V (chaos), with BLOSUM62-based TCRdist applied between CDR3 peptides within each V-J. Welch's t-statistics and random forest reduced around 520 V-J features to about 13, which were used in a naive Bayes classifier (R e1071). TCRdb ran its own pipeline on the public reads, namely fastp trimming at Q25 and MiXCR clone calling, and kept in-frame beta chains. Each entry is one CDR3 protein sequence, shown with its most common DNA and genes. Clone size and V and J calls follow TCRdb, not the original study. The sample table contains around 350,000 distinct CDR3 sequences; only one count was recorded for roughly an eighth of them. In total, the top ten clones hold 9.2% of the sample.

Inclusive of the bounding cysteine and phenylalanine, the CDR3 is 17 residues long. Of the read, only the CDR3 DNA is kept; its 51 bases are in frame from base 1. V ends up 3 bases short and J 3 bases short, with an unmatched junction base count of 13. The germline V gene encodes CDR1 DFQATT and CDR2 SNEGSKA (reference sequence). The V gene is TRBV20-1 and the J gene is TRBJ2-3, with 9 bases in between that match TRBD2. This receptor was identified in a woman under 30 with Graves' hyperthyroidism. The sample taken for sequencing was blood. Here is the DNA: TGCAGTGCTAGTTCATGGCGGGGGGGCCAAGATACAGATACGCAGTATTTT. Its amino acids are CSASSWRGGQDTDTQYF.